The 32 T cell receptor beta chains below all came from one sample that was sequenced in a study of blood T cell repertoires in COVID-19. Assay used: immunoSEQ multiplex PCR; TCRdb lists only in-frame clones, some missing. The sample yields 150,000 to 200,000 clones, around four fifths seen once. The specimen sequenced was peripheral blood. Receptors were obtained from a human donor with acute or convalescent COVID-19. The donor label of this sample is uncertain.

J is TRBJ1-5 and V is TRBV5-4; tentative D call: TRBD1 (6 bases). Trimming removed 4 bases from V and 3 bases from J, with 20 bases in between. CDR1 and CDR2 (germline): SGHNT, YYREEE (reference sequence). The CDR3 is 17 residues long. The CDR3 loop is CASSAGGGSGTNQPQHF. CDR3 bases: TGTGCCAGCAGCGCCGGCGGGGGCTCTGGGACCAATCAGCCCCAGCATTTT. Full variable domain (outside the CDR3, taken from reference TRBV5-4 and TRBJ1-5): ETGVTQSPTHLIKTRGQQVTLRCSSQSGHNTVSWYQQALGQGPQFIFQYYREEENGRGNFPPRFSGLQFPNYSSELNVNALELDDSALYLCASSAGGGSGTNQPQHFGDGTRLSIL.

The table lists this clone with a few counts. The chain combines TRBV29-1 with TRBJ2-1, with 9 bases matching TRBD2. The V segment lost 8 bases and the J segment 4 bases; nucleotides outside the gene matches: 6. The CDR3 totals 13 residues. Per the germline V gene, CDR1 is SQVTM and CDR2 is ANQGSEA. The CDR3, as DNA: TGCAGCCACAGCAGCGGGAGGTACAATGAGCAGTTCTTC. This encodes CSHSSGRYNEQFF.

V usage is TRBV28 and J usage is TRBJ2-7; 7 bases are a match to TRBD2. The germline V gene has CDR1 MDHEN and CDR2 SYDVKM. With V trimmed by 6 bases and J by 0 bases, 8 bases remained unmatched. The CDR3 spans 15 residues. CDR3 in amino acids: CASRNSGPSSYEQYF. Here the CDR3 DNA reads TGTGCCAGCAGAAATAGCGGGCCGAGCTCCTACGAGCAGTACTTC.

The chain employs TRBV28 and TRBJ1-1, with D possibly being TRBD1 (6 bases). The CDR3 totals 13 residues. The V end was cut by 3 bases, the J end by 5 bases, with 10 bases between. CDR1 is MDHEN, CDR2 SYDVKM, per germline. CDR3 loop: CASSFTGQTEAFF. CDR3 nucleotide sequence: TGTGCCAGCAGTTTTACGGGACAAACTGAAGCTTTCTTT.

The rearrangement joins TRBV5-1 to TRBJ2-1; TRBD2 matches at 8 bases. The length of the CDR3 is 14 residues. Germline V lookup: CDR1 SGHRS, CDR2 YFSETQ. The V segment lost 3 bases and the J segment 7 bases; nucleotides outside the gene matches: 6. DNA of the CDR3: TGCGCCAGCAGCTCTACGACTAGCGTGAATGAGCAGTTCTTC. Protein product: CASSSTTSVNEQFF.

This clone turned up a few times. V is TRBV28 and J is TRBJ2-7, with 11 bases that match TRBD1. Germline CDR1 reads MDHEN; CDR2 reads SYDVKM. This CDR3 spans 15 amino acids. The ends lost 6 bases at V and 2 bases at J; junction bases unmatched: 6. The CDR3 DNA follows: TGTGCCAGCAGCCAAGGGACAGGGGGAACCTACGAGCAGTACTTC. Residues: CASSQGTGGTYEQYF.

This clone was counted a few times. The chain joins TRBV9 to TRBJ2-5; TRBD2 agrees at 11 bases. Germline loops: CDR1 SGDLS, CDR2 YYNGEE. The CDR3 is 15 amino acids. J lost 4 bases, V lost 0 bases, and 2 bases had no gene match. CDR3 in amino acids: CASSVGLAGGETQYF. The CDR3 coding sequence is TGTGCCAGCAGCGTAGGCCTAGCGGGAGGAGAGACCCAGTACTTC.

The V call is TRBV6-4, the J call TRBJ1-2, with 10 bases matching TRBD1. The CDR3 is 13 amino acids. Per the germline V gene, CDR1 is MRHNA and CDR2 is SNTAGT. The V and J ends lost 2 bases and 6 bases, in that order; junction bases with no gene match: 0. CDR3 coding DNA: TGTGCCAGCAGTGACGGACAGGGGGATGGCTACACCTTC. Its protein product is CASSDGQGDGYTF.

This clone occurred a few times. This chain joins TRBV2 and TRBJ2-7; 7 nucleotides align to TRBD1. Germline CDR1 reads SNHLY; CDR2 reads FYNNEI. Losses at the gene ends were 1 base for V and 2 bases for J; bases not matched to a gene: 2. CDR3 length: 14 amino acids. The CDR3 DNA follows: TGTGCCAGCAGTGAAGGGACAGGCCCCTACGAGCAGTACTTC. Encoded protein: CASSEGTGPYEQYF.

The gene calls are TRBV6-5 and TRBJ2-5, with D perhaps TRBD1 (5 bases). CDR3 length: 14 amino acids. Germline V gene lookup returns CDR1 MNHEY and CDR2 SVGAGI. Trimming left V 0 bases short and J 5 bases short, with 10 bases between. As DNA, the CDR3 is TGTGCCAGCAGTTACTCGAAGGGGTACGAGACCCAGTACTTC. Protein sequence: CASSYSKGYETQYF.

This chain links TRBV27 with TRBJ1-5, with D uncertain. This CDR3 contains 14 residues. The germline V gene encodes CDR1 MNHEY and CDR2 SMNVEV (reference sequence). V lost 2 bases and J lost 6, with 11 bases in between. The CDR3 bases are TGTGCCAGCAGTTTACGATGGGAGGGTCAGCCCCAGCATTTT. Translation: CASSLRWEGQPQHF.

The genes are TRBV28 and TRBJ2-1, with a possible D match to TRBD1 (6 bases). The V end lost 4 bases, the J end lost 6 bases, and 13 bases lay between the germline ends. Germline V lookup: CDR1 MDHEN, CDR2 SYDVKM. The CDR3 sequence is 14 residues long. The CDR3 spells CASSWAGARNEQFF. For the CDR3, the DNA is TGTGCCAGCAGTTGGGCAGGGGCGCGCAATGAGCAGTTCTTC.

The chain employs TRBV20-1 and TRBJ1-2; 8 bases are a match to TRBD1. J lost 8 bases, V lost 3 bases, and 5 bases had no gene match. The V gene's germline CDR1 is DFQATT and CDR2 SNEGSKA (reference sequence). The length of the CDR3 is 12 residues. The CDR3 DNA reads as TGCAGTGCTAGTCGTCCAGGGGGCGGCTACACCTTC. Protein sequence: CSASRPGGGYTF.

CDR3 DNA: TGTGCCAGCAGTTACAGTGGACAGGGAGGGAGTGAGCAGTTCTTC. Protein sequence: CASSYSGQGGSEQFF. The J gene is TRBJ2-1, the V gene TRBV6-5; a weak D match, TRBD1 (8 bases). The length of the CDR3 is 15 residues. Trimming cost V 2 bases and J 9 bases, with 17 bases left between them. Germline V gives CDR1 MNHEY, CDR2 SVGAGI.

This clone was counted a single time. Written as DNA, the CDR3 is TGTGCCAGCAGACCTAGCGGGATTAGGACAGATACGCAGTATTTT. Translated: CASRPSGIRTDTQYF. This sequence joins TRBV9 and TRBJ2-3, with TRBD2 matching 9 bases. Unmatched junction bases numbered 7, after V lost 5 bases and J lost 3 bases. CDR1 SGDLS and CDR2 YYNGEE come from the germline V gene. The CDR3 spans 15 residues.

The V and J genes are TRBV5-4 and TRBJ2-3, with a weak D call TRBD1 (5 bases). The CDR3 length is 12 residues. Germline V gives CDR1 SGHNT, CDR2 YYREEE (reference sequence). Trimming pared 0 bases from V and 9 bases from J, leaving 8 bases between. CDR3 in amino acids: CASSLEGRTQYF. The CDR3 DNA is TGTGCCAGCAGCTTGGAGGGGCGGACGCAGTATTTT.

This chain links TRBV5-6 with TRBJ1-3, with D perhaps TRBD1 (5 bases). Germline V gene data show CDR1 as SGHDT and CDR2 as YYEEEE. V shed 0 bases and J shed 3 bases, with 7 bases lying between them. The CDR3 has 14 amino acids. The CDR3 nucleotides are TGTGCCAGCAGCTTGGAAGGGGTTGGAAACACCATATATTTT. Translating it yields CASSLEGVGNTIYF. The full variable domain, completed using reference TRBV5-6 and TRBJ1-3, is DAGVTQSPTHLIKTRGQQVTLRCSPKSGHDTVSWYQQALGQGPQFIFQYYEEEERQRGNFPDRFSGHQFPNYSSELNVNALLLGDSALYLCASSLEGVGNTIYFGEGSWLTVV.

The chain combines TRBV11-2 with TRBJ1-6, with D uncertain. The length of the CDR3 is 16 residues. The germline V gene has CDR1 SGHAT and CDR2 FQNNGV. V dropped 4 bases and J dropped 5 bases, with 15 bases sitting between them. The CDR3 protein is CASSYTEGRDNSPLHF. In DNA, the CDR3 is TGTGCCAGCAGCTACACCGAGGGTAGAGATAATTCACCCCTCCACTTT.

The genes are TRBV20-1 and TRBJ1-6, with no clear D. There are 13 residues in the CDR3. The germline V gene has CDR1 DFQATT and CDR2 SNEGSKA (reference sequence). The ends were cut back, 3 bases at V and 10 bases at J, with 13 bases in the middle. DNA of the CDR3: TGCAGTGCTAGTCGAGATCCGAACTCACCCCTCCACTTT. Translated, it gives CSASRDPNSPLHF.

V and J are TRBV5-8 and TRBJ2-7; 7 nucleotides align to TRBD1. With V trimmed by 2 bases and J by 9 bases, 14 bases remained unmatched. The CDR3 length is 15 residues. Germline V CDR1 and CDR2: SGHTS, YDEGEE. CDR3 in amino acids: CASSLGSVTGNVQYF. CDR3 nucleotides: TGTGCCAGCAGCTTAGGTTCCGTGACAGGGAATGTGCAGTACTTC.

This sequence joins TRBV19 and TRBJ1-2; possibly TRBD1 for D (6 bases). Trimming shortened V by 3 bases and J by 5 bases, and 10 bases separated the two germline ends. Germline V CDR1 and CDR2: LNHDA, SQIVND (reference sequence). This CDR3 comprises 13 residues. The CDR3 DNA sequence: TGTGCCAGTAGTATCGACAGGATTTATGGCTACACCTTC. This encodes CASSIDRIYGYTF.

J is TRBJ1-3 and V is TRBV29-1; D uncertain. The CDR3 spans 11 residues. Germline lookup yields CDR1 SQVTM and CDR2 ANQGSEA. V was clipped by 5 bases and J by 8 bases, with 10 bases between them. CDR3 bases: TGCAGCGTTCGATTCGTAGACACCATATATTTT. It specifies CSVRFVDTIYF. The full variable domain, completed using reference TRBV29-1 and TRBJ1-3, is SAVISQKPSRDICQRGTSLTIQCQVDSQVTMMFWYRQQPGQSLTLIATANQGSEATYESGFVIDKFPISRPNLTFSTLTVSNMSPEDSSIYLCSVRFVDTIYFGEGSWLTVV.

The chain employs TRBV3-1 (or the pseudogene TRBV3-2) and TRBJ2-2, with TRBD2 matching 9 bases. The J segment lost 7 bases and the V segment lost 0 bases, leaving 6 bases of the junction unmatched. The CDR3 runs to 16 residues. In germline, CDR1 is LGHDT, CDR2 YNNKEL (reference sequence). The CDR3 sequence: CASSQDPAGGGGELFF. The CDR3 bases are TGTGCCAGCAGCCAAGATCCAGCGGGAGGTGGCGGGGAGCTGTTTTTT.

This clone was seen just once. The rearrangement uses TRBV5-4 and TRBJ1-3; possible D gene TRBD1, 5 bases. The V gene's germline CDR1 is SGHNT and CDR2 YYREEE (reference sequence). V was trimmed by 4 bases and J by 0 bases, leaving 8 bases between them. CDR3 length equals 14 residues. CDR3 sequence: CASSGGDSGNTIYF. CDR3 coding DNA: TGTGCCAGCAGCGGGGGGGACTCTGGAAACACCATATATTTT.

The chain carries TRBV7-8 and TRBJ1-6; D unclear. This CDR3 is built from 14 residues. The V end lost 1 base, the J end lost 9 bases, and 10 bases lay between the germline ends. CDR1 is SGHVS and CDR2 is FQNEAQ in the germline V gene. CDR3 sequence: CASSLGRSLSPLHF. For the CDR3, the DNA is TGTGCCAGCAGCTTAGGTCGGTCACTTTCACCCCTCCACTTT.

The J gene is TRBJ2-5, the V gene TRBV6-5, with D unresolved. V dropped 5 bases and J dropped 5 bases, with 9 bases sitting between them. The CDR3 length is 12 residues. The germline V gene has CDR1 MNHEY and CDR2 SVGAGI. Here the CDR3 reads CASSPGVETQYF. The DNA of the CDR3 is TGTGCCAGCAGTCCCGGAGTGGAGACCCAGTACTTC.

This clone has just one count. This sequence joins TRBV7-3 and TRBJ2-1, with 8 bases identical to TRBD1. The CDR3 extends over 16 amino acids. V was pared by 5 bases and J by 4 bases, with 10 bases of the junction left unmatched. CDR1 is SGHTA, CDR2 FQGTGA, per germline. The CDR3 bases are TGTGCCAGCAGCCTCGGTGGGGACAGGAAGTACAATGAGCAGTTCTTC. Translated: CASSLGGDRKYNEQFF.

This clone was found once. The chain combines TRBV5-4 with TRBJ1-1, with 7 bases fitting TRBD1. V lost 0 bases to trimming and J lost 7 bases; unmatched junction nucleotides: 3. CDR3 length: 13 residues. Germline V gene data show CDR1 as SGHNT and CDR2 as YYREEE (reference sequence). The CDR3 bases are TGTGCCAGCAGCTTGGACAGGGGAGGTGAAGCTTTCTTT. The encoded protein is CASSLDRGGEAFF. The whole variable domain, remainder taken from reference TRBV5-4 and TRBJ1-1, is ETGVTQSPTHLIKTRGQQVTLRCSSQSGHNTVSWYQQALGQGPQFIFQYYREEENGRGNFPPRFSGLQFPNYSSELNVNALELDDSALYLCASSLDRGGEAFFGQGTRLTVV.

This clone appeared a single time. The chain couples TRBV19 to TRBJ2-7; 8 positions agree with TRBD2. Germline CDR1 reads LNHDA; CDR2 reads SQIVND (reference sequence). The CDR3 has 17 residues. Unmatched junction bases numbered 16, after V lost 4 bases and J lost 5 bases. This CDR3 reads CASSKGTLSGRENEQYF. Written as DNA, the CDR3 is TGTGCCAGTAGTAAAGGGACCCTAAGCGGGAGAGAAAACGAGCAGTACTTC.

J is TRBJ2-7 and V is TRBV6-5, with 11 positions matching TRBD2. Germline CDR1 reads MNHEY; CDR2 reads SVGAGI. V shed 7 bases, J shed 2 bases, and the junction held 7 bases outside the gene matches. The CDR3 length is 15 residues. In DNA, the CDR3 is TGTGCCAGCACAAAACCGGGACTAGCGGCCTACGAGCAGTACTTC. It codes for CASTKPGLAAYEQYF.

The chain couples TRBV6-1 to TRBJ1-4; the D is unclear. V lost 0 bases to trimming and J lost 0 bases, with 8 bases between them. This CDR3 has 16 amino acids. Germline loops: CDR1 MNHNS, CDR2 SASEGT. The CDR3, as DNA: TGTGCCAGCAGTGAAGCGCGGAGGGCAACTAATGAAAAACTGTTTTTT. Protein product: CASSEARRATNEKLFF.

This clone was detected only a few times. The chain joins TRBV5-1 to TRBJ2-7, with a possible D match to TRBD1 (5 bases). V lost 1 base, J lost 5 bases, and 13 bases lay in between. Germline V gives CDR1 SGHRS, CDR2 YFSETQ. The CDR3 is made up of 14 amino acids. CDR3 region: CASSLYQGGNEQYF. The CDR3, as DNA: TGCGCCAGCAGCTTGTATCAGGGCGGCAACGAGCAGTACTTC.